Below are 23 T cell receptor beta chains sequenced from a single sample in a study of cytomegalovirus exposure and HLA in healthy donors. PCR was performed using 60 Vbeta and 13 Jbeta primers. Profiling relied on immunoSEQ multiplex PCR, and the TCRdb table lists in-frame clones only, not all of them. The sample data list some 110,000 clones. The sequenced sample was PBMCs. The receptor source for this set is a man aged 35 to 55 in good health and CMV-seronegative.

The CDR3: CASSDLRGEKLFF. The CDR3 DNA sequence: TGTGCCAGCAGTGATCTAAGGGGTGAAAAACTGTTTTTT. The chain is built from TRBV28 and TRBJ1-4, with D tentatively TRBD1 (5 bases). V was pared by 5 bases and J by 7 bases, with 11 bases between. The V gene's germline CDR1 is MDHEN and CDR2 SYDVKM. The CDR3 is 13 residues long.

The chain employs TRBV4-1 and TRBJ2-1, with D tentatively TRBD1 (5 bases). The CDR3 is 13 residues long. V lost 3 bases and J lost 11, with 14 bases in between. Germline-derived CDR1 and CDR2 are MGHRA and YSYEKL. The CDR3 loop reads CASSQIIGEKQFF. CDR3 bases: TGCGCCAGCAGCCAGATTATAGGGGAAAAGCAGTTCTTC.

As regards this clone: An end of the junction does not agree with germline; a read error may underlie this. The J gene is TRBJ2-5, the V gene TRBV6-1; D call uncertain. Germline V CDR1 and CDR2: MNHNS, SASEGT. This CDR3 has 16 amino acids. DNA for the CDR3: TGTGCCAGCAGCGAAGGCCCCCTAGAATATCAAGAGACCCAGTACTTC. It is translated as CASSEGPLEYQETQYF.

The rearrangement links TRBV6-5 to TRBJ1-2, with a possible D match to TRBD1 (6 bases). This CDR3 spans 15 amino acids. Germline CDR1 and CDR2: MNHEY and SVGAGI. Trimming pared 0 bases from V and 4 bases from J, leaving 12 bases between. The CDR3 spells CASSYSRGAGYGYTF. Here the CDR3 DNA reads TGTGCCAGCAGTTACTCCAGGGGCGCGGGCTATGGCTACACCTTC.

The chain employs TRBV11-1 and TRBJ2-3; 10 bases line up with TRBD2. The trim removed 8 bases at V and 0 bases at J, leaving 8 bases unmatched. Germline CDR1 and CDR2: SGHAT and FQDESV (reference sequence). The CDR3 is 16 amino acids. The CDR3 DNA reads TGTGCCAGCGTGGAAGTAGCGGGAGGCAGCACAGATACGCAGTATTTT. Translation: CASVEVAGGSTDTQYF.

The chain carries TRBV21-1 and TRBJ2-1; the table assigns TRBD1, which was not confirmed against the DNA. TRBV21-1 counts as a pseudogene. This CDR3 region has 12 residues. The CDR3 loop reads CASSGEVGEQFF. The CDR3 bases are TGTGCCAGCTCAGGGGAAGTAGGTGAGCAGTTCTTC.

This rearrangement joins TRBV6-6 to TRBJ1-2; D is unclear. CDR3 length: 12 amino acids. The germline V and J ends were trimmed by 5 bases and 10 bases, with 14 bases remaining between them. CDR1 and CDR2 from the germline V gene are MNHNY and SVGAGI (reference sequence). The DNA for the CDR3 is TGTGCCAGCAGTCCTAACGTCCTAGACTACACCTTC. Translating it yields CASSPNVLDYTF.

The chain employs TRBV9 and TRBJ2-3, with TRBD1 matching over 7 bases. The V gene end was trimmed by 3 bases and the J gene end by 8 bases; junction bases not matched to a gene: 15. The germline V gene has CDR1 SGDLS and CDR2 YYNGEE. The CDR3 runs to 16 residues. The chain's CDR3 is CASSARGDRVSGTQYF. CDR3 sequence (DNA): TGTGCCAGCAGCGCGAGGGGAGACAGGGTCTCAGGTACGCAGTATTTT.

The CDR3 DNA sequence: TGCGCCAGCAGCTTCACAGGGGAGCGGGGCTACACCTTC. Its protein is CASSFTGERGYTF. This chain joins TRBV5-1 and TRBJ1-2; TRBD1 matches at 7 bases. CDR1 is SGHRS and CDR2 is YFSETQ in the germline V gene. Trimming at V came to 2 bases and at J to 8 bases, leaving 6 bases not matched to a gene. This CDR3 has 13 amino acids.

The chain carries TRBV9 and TRBJ1-1; TRBD1 is a possible D gene (5 bases). The CDR3 totals 14 residues. CDR1 is SGDLS and CDR2 is YYNGEE in the germline V gene. V dropped 4 bases and J dropped 3 bases, with 13 bases sitting between them. The CDR3 sequence: CASSPQVGDTEAFF. The CDR3 region has the DNA TGTGCCAGCAGCCCACAGGTTGGGGACACTGAAGCTTTCTTT.

The rearrangement uses TRBV30 and TRBJ1-1, with 9 bases aligning to TRBD1. There are 15 residues in the CDR3. Trimming removed 4 bases from V and 6 bases from J; junction bases left unmatched: 12. Per the germline V gene, CDR1 is GTSNPN and CDR2 is SVGIG (reference sequence). The CDR3 spells CAWKTAGTGLPEAFF. The CDR3 region has the DNA TGTGCCTGGAAAACAGCCGGGACAGGGCTTCCTGAAGCTTTCTTT.

This rearrangement joins TRBV9 to TRBJ1-1, with D tentatively TRBD1 (6 bases). V was cut by 5 bases and J by 3 bases, with 14 bases left in between. Germline V gene data show CDR1 as SGDLS and CDR2 as YYNGEE. The CDR3 consists of 14 residues. CDR3 residues: CASRREGVDTEAFF. The CDR3, as DNA: TGTGCCAGCAGGAGGGAGGGGGTGGACACTGAAGCTTTCTTT.

The chain employs TRBV5-1 and TRBJ2-5; 14 bases are a match to TRBD2. V lost 0 bases to trimming and J lost 4 bases; unmatched junction nucleotides: 2. This CDR3 has 16 residues. The germline V gene has CDR1 SGHRS and CDR2 YFSETQ. This CDR3 is CASSLATSGRGETQYF. For the CDR3, the DNA is TGCGCCAGCAGCTTGGCGACTAGCGGGAGGGGAGAGACCCAGTACTTC.

DNA of the CDR3: TGCGCCGGAAACAGGGGGCACCAAGAGACCCAGTACTTC. Its protein product is CAGNRGHQETQYF. The chain has TRBV4-1 and TRBJ2-5; 9 bases agree with TRBD1. Germline V gene sequence: CDR1 MGHRA, CDR2 YSYEKL. The length of the CDR3 is 13 residues. With 11 bases clipped from V and 0 bases from J, the junction kept 4 bases outside the gene matches.

V and J are TRBV27 and TRBJ2-7; possibly TRBD2 for D (5 bases). CDR1 MNHEY and CDR2 SMNVEV come from the germline V gene (reference sequence). The CDR3 totals 14 residues. Trimming stripped 2 bases from V and 4 bases from J, with 12 bases between. The DNA of the CDR3 is TGTGCCAGCAGTTTAGGTCTAGCTGATTACGAGCAGTACTTC. Protein product: CASSLGLADYEQYF.

The CDR3 sequence is CASSEWGDTEAFF. DNA for the CDR3: TGTGCCAGCAGTGAATGGGGGGACACTGAAGCTTTCTTT. The chain recombines TRBV6-1 with TRBJ1-1; perhaps TRBD1 as D (5 bases). Between the trimmed V and J ends, which lost 2 bases and 3 bases, there was a span of 7 bases. This CDR3 region has 13 residues. Germline CDR1 and CDR2: MNHNS and SASEGT.

The rearrangement joins TRBV2 to TRBJ2-2; possibly TRBD2 for D (6 bases). Trimming removed 11 bases at V and 0 bases at J, with 16 bases between. The CDR3 totals 15 residues. Germline-derived CDR1 and CDR2 are SNHLY and FYNNEI. The CDR3 here is CALAGGRANTGELFF. The CDR3 DNA reads TGTGCCTTGGCTGGGGGGAGAGCGAACACCGGGGAGCTGTTTTTT. Filled out from reference TRBV2 and TRBJ2-2, the complete variable domain reads EPEVTQTPSHQVTQMGQEVILRCVPISNHLYFYWYRQILGQKVEFLVSFYNNEISEKSEIFDDQFSVERPDGSNFTLKIRSTKLEDSAMYFCALAGGRANTGELFFGEGSRLTVL.

The chain joins TRBV28 to TRBJ2-7, with TRBD1 matching over 8 bases. Looked up from germline, CDR1 is MDHEN and CDR2 is SYDVKM. There are 15 residues in the CDR3. With V trimmed by 1 base and J by 5 bases, 7 bases remained unmatched. The CDR3 sequence is CASSLSPDRVNEQYF. In nucleotides, the CDR3 is TGTGCCAGCAGTTTATCCCCGGACAGGGTAAACGAGCAGTACTTC.

The rearrangement joins TRBV7-3 to TRBJ2-2; 9 bases line up with TRBD2. Losses at the gene ends were 5 bases for V and 3 bases for J; bases not matched to a gene: 7. Germline CDR1 is SGHTA and CDR2 is FQGTGA. CDR3 length equals 16 residues. This chain's CDR3 is CASSPQGGRDTGELFF. The CDR3 bases are TGTGCCAGCAGCCCGCAAGGCGGGAGGGACACCGGGGAGCTGTTTTTT.

This chain joins TRBV2 and TRBJ2-3, with D uncertain. The V gene's germline CDR1 is SNHLY and CDR2 FYNNEI. This CDR3 comprises 13 residues. V dropped 7 bases and J dropped 2 bases, with 10 bases sitting between them. CDR3 protein: CASMSRFTDTQYF. The CDR3 DNA sequence: TGTGCCAGCATGTCGCGGTTCACAGATACGCAGTATTTT.

V and J are TRBV5-1 and TRBJ2-7; D unclear. The CDR3 runs to 14 residues. V lost 2 bases to trimming and J lost 5 bases, with 14 bases between them. Germline V gene lookup returns CDR1 SGHRS and CDR2 YFSETQ. DNA of the CDR3: TGCGCCAGCAGCTTAAAACTGTCTACCCACGAGCAGTACTTC. Translation: CASSLKLSTHEQYF.

The chain joins TRBV6-5 to TRBJ2-7; 7 bases are shared with TRBD1. The germline V gene encodes CDR1 MNHEY and CDR2 SVGAGI. V gave up 4 bases and J gave up 2 bases; unmatched junction bases: 5. The CDR3 length is 14 residues. The CDR3 protein is CASSSSGTAYEQYF. DNA of the CDR3: TGTGCCAGCAGTTCATCCGGGACAGCCTACGAGCAGTACTTC.

This chain connects TRBV28 to TRBJ1-2; 7 bases line up with TRBD1. Per the germline V gene, CDR1 is MDHEN and CDR2 is SYDVKM. The CDR3 runs to 15 residues. V was pared by 3 bases and J by 4 bases, with 8 bases of the junction left unmatched. CDR3 DNA sequence: TGTGCCAGCAGTTTGGGCAGGGGGTCCTCCTATGGCTACACCTTC. This encodes CASSLGRGSSYGYTF.